Sequencing of this TCR beta chain was carried out in a study of CD8+CD57+ T cells in acquired aplastic anemia. Whole-study context: The sorted CD4+ and CD8+ cells yielded an average about 3.5 ug of DNA. Study-level findings and limits: Between patients and controls, CD8+ Simpson's diversity did not vary significantly. Around 29 CD8+ CDR3 sequences were shared between patients and controls.

CD8+CD57+ cell expansion, shown by flow cytometry, had occurred in the patients selected for sequencing. In all patients, the disease was severe acquired aplastic anemia. The CDR3 is 16 amino acids. V was shortened by 4 bases and J by 0 bases, with 14 bases between the two germline ends. Germline CDR1 MGHRA, CDR2 YSYEKL. Genomic DNA, the template, was used for profiling of the TCR beta VDJ and CDR3. Each CDR3 protein is one row after TCRdb ran MiXCR on the reads. The table records some 120,000 distinct CDR3 sequences, almost 40% of them present only once. A few counts support this clonotype. The antigen is unknown.

This rearrangement joins TRBV4-1 to TRBJ2-3; D not certain. This clonotype originated in a human donor with aplastic anemia. The sequencing input was sorted CD4+, CD8+, or CD8+CD57+ T cells (not recorded which) from PBMCs. The CDR3: CASSPLLPSSTDTQYF. The CDR3 bases are TGCGCCAGCAGCCCTCTCCTACCTTCTAGCACAGATACGCAGTATTTT.